This TCR beta chain was obtained from a study of shared clonotypes between healthy human individuals (dated by TCRdb to 2020 to 2021). A note on the overall study: A couple of women and a few men aged 18 to 49 years were included in the cohort. For each donor, three plates each were used for CD4 naive and CD4 memory, two plates were used for CD8 naive, and one plate was used for CD8 memory. Blood TCR repertoires of about five healthy adults were deeply sequenced to estimate repertoire size and the extent of clonotype sharing between individuals. To increase sequencing depth and limit assay-specific biases, different laboratories used diverse techniques to prepare libraries and sequence TCR repertoires. Per donor, leukapheresis produced somewhere between about 0.85 and 9.5 billion PBMCs.

The donors were healthy, HIV-negative adults with no recently reported acute infections or vaccinations. Every donor was a Caucasian adult living in Nashville, Tennessee, USA. Magnetic negative selection was used to enrich CD4+ T cells, after which naive cells were positively selected on CD45RA and the negative fraction became the memory subset. After blood collection by leukapheresis, PBMCs were isolated using Ficoll-Histopaque density gradient centrifugation and then cryopreserved in the vapor phase of liquid nitrogen. Purity and quantity of every magnetically sorted T cell population were checked by analytical flow cytometry. Genomic DNA was isolated from every sorted fraction and measured by UV absorbance on a Nanodrop 2000c. TCR CDR3 regions were amplified from genomic DNA by multiplex PCR using the deep immunoSEQ assay. Extracted genomic DNA from each cell subset was spread evenly across all wells of several immunoSEQ 96-well plates, with each plate serving as a replicate. For sorted subsets, each replicate PCR was loaded with around 220 ng genomic DNA, equivalent to some 31,000 T cell genomes. The purified libraries were quantified using a Qubit 3.0 fluorometer, sized with a Bioanalyzer 2100, and then quantified again using the KAPA Library Quantification kit. A separate single-read 150-cycle Illumina NextSeq 550 flow cell was used to sequence each immunoSEQ 96-well plate. Per the source publication's procedure: Because only junctional sequences without quality scores were contained in the immunoSEQ output, filtering matching that applied to full-length reads could not be performed. To assign V/J genes and CDR3, sequences were annotated using PyIR, a Python wrapper for IgBLAST v1.9, with IMGT germline references. Reads were filtered out if the reads had weak V/J assignments (E-value above 1e-6), no CDR3, stop codons, out-of-frame junctions, or ambiguous translated residues. V3J clonotypes were defined by identical inferred V gene, J gene, and CDR3 amino acid sequence. The percentage overlap between two repertoires was calculated by dividing the number of shared unique clonotypes by the size of the smaller repertoire. Richness of each repertoire was evaluated using RTK rarefaction, the Chao1 estimator, and Recon v2.1 estimates of unobserved clonotypes. Generation probabilities were computed with OLGA for all TCRbeta clonotypes obtained by the gDNA method from several donors. TCRdb holds this immuneACCESS table with in-frame rearrangements only. Some clones are missing; in checked studies, unresolved V genes explain under half, and the rest has no known cause. D and trimming were read from the DNA, whereas the V and J calls and clone size are those reported in that table. The sample table lists some 1,600,000 clones, 98% of them with a count of one. Around 0.47% of the sample is taken by the ten largest.

As concerns this clone: The antigen this receptor binds is unknown. No base qualities exist here, and no much larger clone lies one base off it.

On the study overall, not on this receptor specifically: Larger estimated clonotype richness was generally found for naive subsets than for memory subsets. About 4.5% of naive CD4, 3.5% of naive CD8, 2% to 2.5% of memory CD4, and less than 0.45% of memory CD8 clonotypes were shared across a few donors. Rarefaction of sorted-subset datasets indicated incomplete sequencing despite the large sequencing depth. Only blood was sampled, and tissue TCR repertoires likely differ from those in blood. Compared with non-shared clonotypes, the clonotypes found in all four sorted-subset donors had higher generation probabilities. The genetic and exposure-history diversity represented was limited by the small number of donors. Pairwise subsampling indicated that sequencing depth was expected to affect the degree of clonotype sharing among donors.

V is cut back by 3 bases and J by 6 bases, with 4 bases in the junction unmatched. The germline V gene supplies CDR1 MNHNS and CDR2 SASEGT. From the cysteine up to the phenylalanine, the CDR3 has a length of 15 residues. Of the read, only the CDR3 DNA is kept; its 45 bases are in frame from base 1. The sequencing sample was made of naive CD4+ T cells sorted from blood. The meaning of the sample's cell subset or site label: CD45RA+ positively selected. This clonotype was sampled from a man aged 25 to 45 in good health. The V and J segments used are TRBV6-1 and TRBJ1-5, with 11 bases aligning to TRBD1. The nucleotide sequence reads TGTGCCAGCAGTGACGGGACAGGGGGTAGTCAGCCCCAGCATTTT. It encodes CASSDGTGGSQPQHF.